Listed here are 9 T cell receptor beta chains from one sample, sequenced in a study of control samples from healthy donors and cancer patients. The protocol was immunoSEQ multiplex PCR, while the TCRdb copy is restricted to in-frame clones and leaves out a portion. The data contain 46,000 or so clones, about 92% of them seen just once; the ten biggest clones take up roughly 0.8%. The material sequenced was PBMCs. These receptors came from a man aged 25-45 years with colorectal cancer.

The CDR3 nucleotides are TGTGCCAGCAGCTTAACTAGCGGGGGGGCTGGTGAGCAGTACGTC. Amino acids: CASSLTSGGAGEQYV. The chain couples TRBV11-2 to TRBJ2-7; 13 bases map to TRBD2. The J segment lost 7 bases and the V segment lost 2 bases, leaving 5 bases of the junction unmatched. The CDR3 extends over 15 amino acids. Germline V gives CDR1 SGHAT, CDR2 FQNNGV.

This clone was observed a handful of times. V and J are TRBV12-3 or TRBV12-4 and TRBJ1-4; D is perhaps TRBD1 (6 bases). The CDR3 loop spans 13 amino acids. Trimming removed 7 bases at V and 10 bases at J, with 16 bases between. The DNA for the CDR3 is TGTGCCAGCAAGGGGGGGTCGGCGGGAAAACTGTTTTTT. This codes for CASKGGSAGKLFF.

V gene TRBV19 combines with J gene TRBJ2-3; D possibly uses TRBD1 or TRBD2 (5 bases each). Trimming pared 3 bases from V and 2 bases from J, leaving 18 bases between. Germline V gene sequence: CDR1 LNHDA, CDR2 SQIVND (reference sequence). This CDR3 contains 17 residues. This chain's CDR3 is CASSIGGAWPHTDTQYF. CDR3 bases: TGTGCCAGTAGTATTGGGGGAGCCTGGCCCCACACAGATACGCAGTATTTT.

This clone was counted only a few times. The chain couples TRBV11-3 to TRBJ1-1; D gene uncertain. The CDR3 extends over 13 amino acids. V was trimmed by 1 base and J by 5 bases, leaving 8 bases between them. Germline lookup yields CDR1 SGHNT and CDR2 YENEEA. The CDR3 here is CASSLVRETEAFF. The CDR3 region has the DNA TGTGCCAGCAGCTTAGTCCGGGAAACTGAAGCTTTCTTT.

This rearrangement joins TRBV5-1 to TRBJ2-1; D may be TRBD1 (7 bases). Germline V CDR1 and CDR2: SGHRS, YFSETQ. Trimming shortened V by 3 bases and J by 4 bases, and 23 bases separated the two germline ends. The CDR3 loop spans 18 amino acids. The CDR3 sequence: CASSSATFPQGTYNEQFF. CDR3 in DNA: TGCGCCAGCAGCTCAGCTACTTTCCCACAGGGGACTTACAATGAGCAGTTCTTC.

V gene TRBV5-1 combines with J gene TRBJ2-7; weak D call: TRBD2 (5 bases). CDR1 and CDR2 from the germline V gene are SGHRS and YFSETQ. V gave up 5 bases and J gave up 4 bases, with 16 bases separating them. CDR3 length: 14 amino acids. The DNA of the CDR3 is TGCGCCAGCAGGGAGGAGGTAGTGTCTTACGAGCAGTACTTC. This sequence encodes CASREEVVSYEQYF.

This chain links TRBV7-2 with TRBJ2-7; maybe TRBD1 (5 bases). V dropped 3 bases and J dropped 7 bases, with 22 bases sitting between them. Germline V lookup: CDR1 SGHTA, CDR2 FQGNSA. The CDR3 has 16 residues. The CDR3 here is CASSFGARALSREQYF. DNA of the CDR3: TGTGCCAGCAGCTTTGGGGCCCGAGCTCTCTCGCGGGAGCAGTACTTC.

This clone was recorded only once. The genes are TRBV29-1 and TRBJ2-3, with a weak D call TRBD1 (5 bases). CDR3 length equals 15 residues. Trimming took 0 bases from V and 0 from J, leaving 10 bases between them. Germline V gene lookup returns CDR1 SQVTM and CDR2 ANQGSEA. The chain's CDR3 is CSVEDPGFSTDTQYF. In DNA, the CDR3 is TGCAGCGTTGAAGATCCAGGGTTTAGCACAGATACGCAGTATTTT.

This chain links TRBV30 with TRBJ1-6; unclear D gene. CDR1 GTSNPN and CDR2 SVGIG come from the germline V gene (reference sequence). The CDR3 covers 15 residues. With 2 bases removed from V and 8 bases from J, the gap between germline ends came to 16 bases. The CDR3 coding sequence is TGTGCCTGGAGTTACCGGTATCTGATCGATTCACCCCTCCACTTT. Translated, it gives CAWSYRYLIDSPLHF.